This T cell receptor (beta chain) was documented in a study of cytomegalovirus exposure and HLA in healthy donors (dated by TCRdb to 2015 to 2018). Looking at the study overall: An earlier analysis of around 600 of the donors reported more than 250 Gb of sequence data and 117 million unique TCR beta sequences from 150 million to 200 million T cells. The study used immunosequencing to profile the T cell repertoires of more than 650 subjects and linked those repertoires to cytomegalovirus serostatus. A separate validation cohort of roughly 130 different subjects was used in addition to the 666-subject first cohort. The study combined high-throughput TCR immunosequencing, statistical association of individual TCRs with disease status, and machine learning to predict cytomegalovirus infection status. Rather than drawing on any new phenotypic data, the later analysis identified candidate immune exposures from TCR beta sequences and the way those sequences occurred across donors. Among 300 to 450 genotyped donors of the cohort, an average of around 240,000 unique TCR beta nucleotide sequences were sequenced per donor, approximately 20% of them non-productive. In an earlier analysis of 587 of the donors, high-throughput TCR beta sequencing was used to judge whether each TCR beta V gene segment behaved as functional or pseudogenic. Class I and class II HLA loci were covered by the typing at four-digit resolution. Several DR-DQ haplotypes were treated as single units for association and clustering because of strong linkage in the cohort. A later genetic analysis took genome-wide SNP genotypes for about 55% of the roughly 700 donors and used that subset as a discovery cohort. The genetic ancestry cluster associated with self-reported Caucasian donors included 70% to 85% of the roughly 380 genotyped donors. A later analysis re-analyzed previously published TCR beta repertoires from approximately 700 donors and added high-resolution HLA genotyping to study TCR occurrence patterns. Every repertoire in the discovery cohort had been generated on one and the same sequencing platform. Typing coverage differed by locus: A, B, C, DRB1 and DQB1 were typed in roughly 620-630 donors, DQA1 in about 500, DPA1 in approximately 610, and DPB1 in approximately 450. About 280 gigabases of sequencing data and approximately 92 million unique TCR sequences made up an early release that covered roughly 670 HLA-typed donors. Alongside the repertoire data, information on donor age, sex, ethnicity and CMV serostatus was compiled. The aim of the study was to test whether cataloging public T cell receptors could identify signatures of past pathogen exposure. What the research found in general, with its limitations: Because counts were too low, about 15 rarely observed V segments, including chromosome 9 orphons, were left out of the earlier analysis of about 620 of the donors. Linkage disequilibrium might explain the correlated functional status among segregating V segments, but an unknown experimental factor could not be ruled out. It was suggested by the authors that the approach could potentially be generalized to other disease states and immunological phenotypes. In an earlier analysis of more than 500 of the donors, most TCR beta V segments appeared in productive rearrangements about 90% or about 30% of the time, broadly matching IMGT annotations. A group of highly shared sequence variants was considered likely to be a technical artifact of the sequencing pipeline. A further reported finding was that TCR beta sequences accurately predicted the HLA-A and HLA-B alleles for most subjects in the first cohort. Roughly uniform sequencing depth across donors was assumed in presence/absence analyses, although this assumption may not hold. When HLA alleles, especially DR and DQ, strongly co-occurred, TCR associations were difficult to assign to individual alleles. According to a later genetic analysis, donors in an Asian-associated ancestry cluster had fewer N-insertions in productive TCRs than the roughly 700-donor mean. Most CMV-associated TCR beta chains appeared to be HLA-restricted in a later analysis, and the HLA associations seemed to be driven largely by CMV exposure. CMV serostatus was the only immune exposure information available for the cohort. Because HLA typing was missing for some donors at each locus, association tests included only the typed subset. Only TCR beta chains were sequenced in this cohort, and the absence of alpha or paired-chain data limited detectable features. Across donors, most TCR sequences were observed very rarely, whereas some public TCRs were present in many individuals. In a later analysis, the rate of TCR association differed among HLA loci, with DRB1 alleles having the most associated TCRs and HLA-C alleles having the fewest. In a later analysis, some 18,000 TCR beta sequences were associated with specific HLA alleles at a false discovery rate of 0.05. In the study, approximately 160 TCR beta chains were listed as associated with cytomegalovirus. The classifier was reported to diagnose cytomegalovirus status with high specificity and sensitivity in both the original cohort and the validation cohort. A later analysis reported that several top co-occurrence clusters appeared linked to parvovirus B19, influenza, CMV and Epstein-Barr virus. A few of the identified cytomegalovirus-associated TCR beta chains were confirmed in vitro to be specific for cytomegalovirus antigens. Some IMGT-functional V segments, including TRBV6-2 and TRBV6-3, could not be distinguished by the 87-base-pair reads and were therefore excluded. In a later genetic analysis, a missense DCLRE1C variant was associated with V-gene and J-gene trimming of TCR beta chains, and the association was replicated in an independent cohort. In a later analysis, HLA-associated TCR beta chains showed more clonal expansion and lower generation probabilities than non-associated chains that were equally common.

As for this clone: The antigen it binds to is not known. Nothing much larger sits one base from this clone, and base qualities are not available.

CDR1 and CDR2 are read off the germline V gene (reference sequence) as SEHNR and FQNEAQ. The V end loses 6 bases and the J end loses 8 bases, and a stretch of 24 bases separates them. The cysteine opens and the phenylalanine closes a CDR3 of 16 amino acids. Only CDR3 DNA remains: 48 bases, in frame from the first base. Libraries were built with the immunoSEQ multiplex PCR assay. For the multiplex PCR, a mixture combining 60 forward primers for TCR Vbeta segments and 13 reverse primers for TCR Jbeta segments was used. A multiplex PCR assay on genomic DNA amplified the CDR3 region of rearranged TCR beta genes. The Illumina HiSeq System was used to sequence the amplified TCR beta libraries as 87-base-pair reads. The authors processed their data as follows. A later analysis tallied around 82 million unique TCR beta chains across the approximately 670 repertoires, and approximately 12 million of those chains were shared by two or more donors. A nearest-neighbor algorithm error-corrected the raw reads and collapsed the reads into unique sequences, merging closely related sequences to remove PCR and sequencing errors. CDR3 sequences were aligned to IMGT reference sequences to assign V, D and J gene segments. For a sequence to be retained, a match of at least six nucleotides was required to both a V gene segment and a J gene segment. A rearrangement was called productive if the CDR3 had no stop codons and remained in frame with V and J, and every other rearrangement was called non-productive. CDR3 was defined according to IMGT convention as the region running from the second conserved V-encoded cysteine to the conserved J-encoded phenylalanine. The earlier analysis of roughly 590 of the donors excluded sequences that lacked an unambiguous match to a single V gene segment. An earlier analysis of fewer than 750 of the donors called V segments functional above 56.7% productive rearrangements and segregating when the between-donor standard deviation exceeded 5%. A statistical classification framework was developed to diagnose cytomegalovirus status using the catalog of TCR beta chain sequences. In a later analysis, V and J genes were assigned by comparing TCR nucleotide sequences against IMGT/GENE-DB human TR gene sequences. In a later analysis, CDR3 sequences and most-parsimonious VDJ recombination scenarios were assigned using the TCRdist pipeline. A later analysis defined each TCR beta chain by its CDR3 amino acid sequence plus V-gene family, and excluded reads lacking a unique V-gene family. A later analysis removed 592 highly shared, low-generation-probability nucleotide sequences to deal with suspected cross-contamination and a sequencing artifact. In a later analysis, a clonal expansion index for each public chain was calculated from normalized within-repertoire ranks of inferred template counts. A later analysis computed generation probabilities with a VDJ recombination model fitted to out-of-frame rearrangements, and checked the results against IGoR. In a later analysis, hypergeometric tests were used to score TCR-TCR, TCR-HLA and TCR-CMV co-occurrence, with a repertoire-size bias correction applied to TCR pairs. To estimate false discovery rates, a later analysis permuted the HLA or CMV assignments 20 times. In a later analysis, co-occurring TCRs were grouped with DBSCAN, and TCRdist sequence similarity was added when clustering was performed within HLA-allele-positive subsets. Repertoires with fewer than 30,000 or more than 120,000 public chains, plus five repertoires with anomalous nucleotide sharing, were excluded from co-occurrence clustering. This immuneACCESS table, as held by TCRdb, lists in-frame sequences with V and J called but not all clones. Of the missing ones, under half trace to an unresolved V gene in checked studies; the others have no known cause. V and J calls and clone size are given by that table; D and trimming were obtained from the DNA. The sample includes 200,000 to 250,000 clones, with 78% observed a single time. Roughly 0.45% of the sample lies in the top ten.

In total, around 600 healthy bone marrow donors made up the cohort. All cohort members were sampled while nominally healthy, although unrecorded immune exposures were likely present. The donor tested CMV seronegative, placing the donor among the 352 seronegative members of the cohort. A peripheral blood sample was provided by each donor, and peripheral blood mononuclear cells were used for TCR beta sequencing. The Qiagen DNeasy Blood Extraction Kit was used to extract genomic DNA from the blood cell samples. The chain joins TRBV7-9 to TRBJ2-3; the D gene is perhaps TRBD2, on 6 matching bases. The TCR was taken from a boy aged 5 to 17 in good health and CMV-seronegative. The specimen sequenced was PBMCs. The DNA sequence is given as TGTGCCAGCAGTCCCACTTGGGGGAGGTTACTTGGTACGCAGTATTTT. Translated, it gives CASSPTWGRLLGTQYF.